This TCR beta chain came from a study of T cell responses to AZD1222 COVID-19 vaccine. The germline V gene has CDR1 SGHTA and CDR2 FQGNSA. Deletions cut 4 bases from V and 0 bases from J, with 8 bases between. The CDR3 length is 14 residues. Of note for this clone: Its antigen is unknown.

Study results and caveats: At baseline, seropositivity was found in only five or six AZD1222 recipients. When two AZD1222 doses had been given, Spike-specific TCR breadth and depth rose.

Profiling relied on immunoSEQ multiplex PCR, and the TCRdb table lists in-frame clones only, not all of them. The sample holds tens of thousands of clones, 89% seen once. The sample was peripheral blood, taken 28 days after the second AZD1222 dose. The V gene is TRBV7-2, the J gene TRBJ2-3; possibly TRBD2 for D (5 bases). This sequence was found in an adult who received the AZD1222 COVID-19 vaccine. The CDR3 coding sequence is TGTGCCAGCAGCTCTTGGACTAGCACAGATACGCAGTATTTT. Its translation is CASSSWTSTDTQYF. Variable domain in full (rest from reference TRBV7-2 and TRBJ2-3): GAGVSQSPSNKVTEKGKDVELRCDPISGHTALYWYRQSLGQGLEFLIYFQGNSAPDKSGLPSDRFSAERTGGSVSTLTIQRTQQEDSAVYLCASSSWTSTDTQYFGPGTRLTVL.